The clone carrying this TCR beta chain was recorded once. No antigen is known for it. The sample comes from a study of early stage breast cancer tumors. Across the study: Invasive lobular carcinomas made up about 30% of the 12 ER+/PR+/HER2- tumors. Study conclusions and caveats: Bulk DNA sequencing of unsorted cells missed chain pairing and markers. Enriched TCRB sequences shared across patients were mostly commonly generated sequences.

This CDR3 has 16 residues. Looked up from germline, CDR1 is MNHEY and CDR2 is SVGAGI. Trimming cost V 0 bases and J 3 bases, with 12 bases left between them. The data were produced by immunoSEQ multiplex PCR, yet TCRdb's version contains in-frame clones alone and is incomplete. The top ten clones hold about 14% of a sample with under 8,500 clones, roughly three fifths of them seen once. V usage is TRBV6-5 and J usage is TRBJ2-1; D may be TRBD1 (6 bases). The clonotype was recovered from a person aged 45-65 years with breast cancer. Sequencing was carried out using normal breast tissue next to the tumor. The CDR3 protein is CASSYSKGGIYNEQFF. CDR3 in DNA: TGTGCCAGCAGTTACTCGAAAGGGGGTATCTACAATGAGCAGTTCTTC.